The clone carrying this T cell receptor beta chain was seen only a few times. Its target is not known. These data are taken from a study of vaccination and CD4 T cells after COVID-19. Study-level points and caveats: The study found that a median approximately 86% of reactive clones in convalescent patients appeared only post-vaccination.

Looked up from germline, CDR1 is MNHEY and CDR2 is SVGAGI. V shed 0 bases and J shed 0 bases, with 11 bases lying between them. This CDR3 spans 17 amino acids. Stated treatment: approximately nine-day PBMC culture with coronavirus spike peptide pools or control peptides (ViraFEST assay). Before TCRs were sequenced, ViraFEST expanded antigen-specific T cells with peptide pools. The assay that was used to sequence DNA from cultured CD4+ T cells was the Oncomine TCR Beta short-read assay. TCRdb recomputed calls from the PCR reads with MiXCR, one row per CDR3 protein. Found here are under 25,000 distinct CDR3 sequences, about half of them singletons; the top ten hold about 13%.

The TCR sequence derives from a human donor with COVID-19. V is TRBV6-5 and J is TRBJ2-2, with D perhaps assigned TRBD1 or TRBD2 (6 bases each). Input material: cultured CD4+ T cells from blood. CDR3 bases: TGTGCCAGCAGTTACTCGACAGGAGGGTCGAACACCGGGGAGCTGTTTTTT. It yields the protein CASSYSTGGSNTGELFF.